These 2 T cell receptor beta chains share one sample of origin, sequenced in a study of early T cells in non-severe SARS-CoV-2 infection. MiXCR, run by TCRdb on the 5' RACE reads, gives a single entry per CDR3 protein. Here the sample spans tens of thousands of distinct CDR3 sequences, approximately 6.5% being singletons. Sequences were derived from whole blood, sampled at baseline. These TCRs come from an adult who was a healthcare worker with PCR-confirmed SARS-CoV-2 infection or an uninfected control (not recorded which).

Only a few counts were recorded for this clonotype. The rearrangement links TRBV5-6 to TRBJ2-3, with no clear D. The ends were cut back, 4 bases at V and 2 bases at J, with 11 bases in the middle. The germline CDR1 and CDR2 sequences are SGHDT and YYEEEE. The CDR3 loop spans 14 amino acids. The CDR3, as DNA: TGTGCCAGCAGCGCCCAATTGGCCACAGATACGCAGTATTTT. Protein product: CASSAQLATDTQYF.

This clonotype was observed a few times. The J gene is TRBJ2-3, the V gene TRBV5-5; 7 bases are a match to TRBD1. Germline V CDR1 and CDR2: SGHKS, YYEKEE (reference sequence). This CDR3 has 14 amino acids. Trimming took 1 base from V and 2 from J; bases not matched to a gene: 1. CDR3 protein: CASSLQGDTDTQYF. DNA of the CDR3: TGTGCCAGCAGCTTGCAGGGGGACACAGATACGCAGTATTTT.